Listed below are T cell receptor beta chains from one sample, sequenced in a study of tumor-infiltrating lymphocytes in primary liver carcinoma. TCRdb fed the multiplex PCR reads into MiXCR, producing one record per CDR3 protein. The table lists roughly 78,000 distinct CDR3 sequences, 71% of them singletons, with roughly 13% in the top ten. The sample comprised liver tumor tissue from sampling region 4. Receptors were obtained from a woman aged 55 to 70 with primary liver carcinoma and hepatitis B virus infection. Both conserved end residues are part of each CDR3.

V,CDR3
TRBV6-1,CASSVPDRVSYEQYF
TRBV7-2,CASSGMGPSTDTQYF
TRBV11-2,CASNLGGLTYTSDTHYF
TRBV7-9,CAGSFQQGNTEAFF
TRBV30,CAWSGLAGETQYF
TRBV6-6,CTSSLWQGTYEQYF
TRBV29-1,CSVVGRGEQYF
TRBV11-2,CASSLKKGFYGYTF
TRBV10-3,CAKTWTSGSGISTDTLYF
TRBV12-3/TRBV12-4,CASSLGGRVRRTDTQYF